The clone carrying this TCR beta chain has more than one count but fewer than ten. Only healthy Caucasians were enrolled as donors. This specimen belongs to a study of identical twins. A universal primer site was incorporated via template switching, and the cDNA contained unique molecular identifiers. TCRdb reprocessed the 5' RACE reads with MiXCR, giving one entry per CDR3 protein. The repertoire holds hundreds of thousands of distinct CDR3 sequences, with over 8.5% as singletons. V was clipped by 7 bases and J by 5 bases; unmatched bases: 4. The CDR3 is 14 amino acids. CDR1 is SNHLY, CDR2 FYNNEI, per germline. The same data also went into a second study, on yellow fever vaccine responses in identical twins.

The specimen was PBMCs. This sequence joins TRBV2 and TRBJ2-3, with 12 nucleotides matching TRBD2. The sequence was obtained from a young woman in good health. In DNA, the CDR3 is TGTGCCAGCAACGGACTAGCGGGGAGAGATACGCAGTATTTT. Translating it yields CASNGLAGRDTQYF.